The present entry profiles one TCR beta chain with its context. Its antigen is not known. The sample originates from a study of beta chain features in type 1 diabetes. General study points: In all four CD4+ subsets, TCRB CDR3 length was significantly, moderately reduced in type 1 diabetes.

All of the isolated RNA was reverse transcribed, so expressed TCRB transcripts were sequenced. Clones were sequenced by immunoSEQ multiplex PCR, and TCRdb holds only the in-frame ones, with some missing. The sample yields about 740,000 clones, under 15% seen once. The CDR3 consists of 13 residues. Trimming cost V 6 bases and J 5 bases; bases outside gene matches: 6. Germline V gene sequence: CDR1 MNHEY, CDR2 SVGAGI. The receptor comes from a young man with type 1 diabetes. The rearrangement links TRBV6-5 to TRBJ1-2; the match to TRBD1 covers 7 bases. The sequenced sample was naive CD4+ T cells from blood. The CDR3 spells CASRPTGSYGYTF. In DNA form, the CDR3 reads TGTGCCAGCAGACCGACAGGGTCTTATGGCTACACCTTC.